These 14 T cell receptor beta chains originate from one sample sequenced in a study of kidney transplant recipient with SARS-CoV-2 infection. Using its own MiXCR run on the reads, TCRdb lists one record per CDR3 protein. The table records roughly 230,000 distinct CDR3 sequences, under 30% of them present only once. The sample was a blood sample, taken at baseline and on approximately day 120 from a kidney transplant recipient. These receptors originate from a male patient in his thirties who had COVID-19 and was a kidney transplant recipient. A subset of T cells may come from the graft donor.

This clonotype showed up many times. The V and J genes are TRBV6-5 and TRBJ1-4; D might be TRBD1 (6 bases). The germline V and J ends were trimmed by 7 bases and 5 bases, with 17 bases remaining between them. The CDR3 is 15 amino acids. CDR1 and CDR2 (germline): MNHEY, SVGAGI. The CDR3 region is CASISGSTGNEKLFF. CDR3 sequence (DNA): TGTGCCAGCATTTCCGGCTCGACAGGAAATGAAAAACTGTTTTTT.

The table lists this clonotype with many counts. The chain joins TRBV5-1 to TRBJ1-6; D gene unclear. This CDR3 has 16 residues. Trimming removed 4 bases at V and 0 bases at J, with 11 bases between. Germline lookup yields CDR1 SGHRS and CDR2 YFSETQ. Here the CDR3 DNA reads TGCGCCAGCAGCAGGGCTCCCGGCTCCTATAATTCACCCCTCCACTTT. Translating gives CASSRAPGSYNSPLHF.

This clonotype was seen repeatedly, ten times or more. The J gene is TRBJ1-2, the V gene TRBV7-1; no firm D call. TRBV7-1 is noted as an ORF with a role that remains uncertain. The CDR3 loop spans 17 amino acids. Between the trimmed V and J ends, which lost 5 bases and 4 bases, there was a span of 23 bases. Here the CDR3 DNA reads TGTGCCAGCAGCGGGTTGCGTCACGAGGGAAAGACCTATGGCTACACCTTC. It is translated as CASSGLRHEGKTYGYTF.

This clonotype was seen a handful of times. The CDR3 sequence: CSAREEYRGAIGSPLHF. The CDR3 bases are TGCAGTGCTAGAGAGGAGTACAGGGGCGCGATCGGCTCACCCCTCCACTTT. V usage is TRBV20-1 and J usage is TRBJ1-6; 7 positions match TRBD1. The CDR3 sequence is 17 residues long. CDR1 and CDR2 (germline): DFQATT, SNEGSKA (reference sequence). V dropped 0 bases and J dropped 10; count of bases not matched to a gene: 15.

In this sample, this clonotype turned up once. This may be a read error, as it is one base from a much larger clone. In DNA, the CDR3 is TGTGCCAGCAGCTTAAGTGGTCGGGACAGGGACGAGCGGTACTTC. The encoded protein is CASSLSGRDRDERYF. V is TRBV7-3 and J is TRBJ2-5, with TRBD1 identical over 9 bases. Trimming cost V 1 base and J 13 bases; bases outside gene matches: 13. This CDR3 spans 15 amino acids. Per germline, CDR1 SGHTA and CDR2 FQGTGA. Together with reference TRBV7-3 and TRBJ2-5, the CDR3 gives the full variable domain: GAGVSQTPSNKVTEKGKYVELRCDPISGHTALYWYRQSLGQGPEFLIYFQGTGAADDSGLPNDRFFAVRPEGSVSTLKIQRTERGDSAVYLCASSLSGRDRDERYFGPGTRLLVL.

As concerns this clonotype: A much larger clone lies a single base off, so this may be a read error. The chain couples TRBV12-3 or TRBV12-4 to TRBJ1-1; D not resolved. This CDR3 spans 13 amino acids. CDR3 sequence: CASSLVPNSEAFF. The CDR3 coding sequence is TGTGCCAGCAGTTTAGTACCGAACTCTGAAGCTTTCTTT.

This clonotype was recorded at least ten times. The chain combines TRBV6-5 with TRBJ1-5; 8 nucleotides agree with TRBD1. Trimming cost V 5 bases and J 4 bases; bases outside gene matches: 7. The CDR3 has 15 residues. Per the germline V gene, CDR1 is MNHEY and CDR2 is SVGAGI. DNA of the CDR3: TGTGCCAGCAGTCTGACACAGGGGGGAAATCAGCCCCAGCATTTT. As protein: CASSLTQGGNQPQHF.

This clonotype has at least ten counts. The rearrangement joins TRBV27 to TRBJ1-2, with D possibly TRBD1 on 6 matching bases. Germline V gene sequence: CDR1 MNHEY, CDR2 SMNVEV (reference sequence). This CDR3 spans 15 amino acids. Trimming pared 4 bases from V and 1 base from J, leaving 13 bases between. This chain's CDR3 is CASSSTGYGNYGYTF. CDR3 in DNA: TGTGCCAGCAGTTCAACAGGGTATGGTAACTATGGCTACACCTTC.

This clonotype has at least ten counts. The rearrangement links TRBV3-1 to TRBJ2-5; D is ambiguous. This CDR3 has 17 amino acids. Deletions cut 5 bases from V and 5 bases from J, with 24 bases between. The germline V gene encodes CDR1 LGHDT and CDR2 YNNKEL (reference sequence). The CDR3 region has the DNA TGTGCCAGCAGCACAGTTGTTCCCATTTCTTTCTCTGAGACCCAGTACTTC. Amino acid sequence: CASSTVVPISFSETQYF.

Concerning this clonotype: A much larger clone lies one base from this, so it may be a read error. J is TRBJ2-7 and V is TRBV2; 10 nucleotides align to TRBD1. This CDR3 spans 17 amino acids. The V gene's germline CDR1 is SNHLY and CDR2 FYNNEI. The DNA of the CDR3 is TGTGCCAGCAGACCTACCTGGGGACAGGGGATCTCCCACGAGCAGTACTTC. As protein: CASRPTWGQGISHEQYF.

Comment on this clonotype: A read error is possible here, since a much larger clone lies one base away. This rearrangement joins TRBV4-3 to TRBJ1-2; no clear D. CDR3 length: 17 amino acids. Trimming cost V 4 bases and J 4 bases, with 22 bases left between them. CDR1 is LGHNA and CDR2 is YSLEER in the germline V gene. The CDR3 nucleotides are TGCGCCAGCAGCCTGCGGGGAGGACGTCGAAAGATCTATGGCTACACCTTC. Translated, it gives CASSLRGGRRKIYGYTF.

This clonotype has ten or more counts. The chain carries TRBV7-2 and TRBJ2-7; 9 positions agree with TRBD1. The length of the CDR3 is 16 residues. Looked up from germline, CDR1 is SGHTA and CDR2 is FQGNSA. V was pared by 4 bases and J by 4 bases, with 11 bases of the junction left unmatched. The CDR3 loop is CASSYYPGQGMYEQYF. The CDR3 region has the DNA TGTGCCAGCAGCTATTATCCCGGACAGGGGATGTACGAGCAGTACTTC.

Remarks on this clonotype: A read error may explain this, as a much larger clone is one base away. The genes are TRBV7-9 and TRBJ1-2; D is unresolved. Germline assignment: CDR1 SEHNR and CDR2 FQNEAQ (reference sequence). The CDR3 runs to 17 residues. The CDR3 is CASSVREYHGKTYDYTF. CDR3 DNA: TGTGCCAGCAGCGTCCGCGAATACCATGGAAAGACCTATGACTACACCTTC.

This clonotype occurred many times. The gene calls are TRBV5-1 and TRBJ1-1; D perhaps matches TRBD1 (5 bases). This CDR3 is built from 13 residues. The germline CDR1 and CDR2 sequences are SGHRS and YFSETQ. The V and J ends lost 5 bases and 4 bases respectively, with 12 bases between them. The CDR3 DNA is TGCGCCAGCAGGGGGAGTAGGGGCACTGAAGCTTTCTTT. It codes for CASRGSRGTEAFF.